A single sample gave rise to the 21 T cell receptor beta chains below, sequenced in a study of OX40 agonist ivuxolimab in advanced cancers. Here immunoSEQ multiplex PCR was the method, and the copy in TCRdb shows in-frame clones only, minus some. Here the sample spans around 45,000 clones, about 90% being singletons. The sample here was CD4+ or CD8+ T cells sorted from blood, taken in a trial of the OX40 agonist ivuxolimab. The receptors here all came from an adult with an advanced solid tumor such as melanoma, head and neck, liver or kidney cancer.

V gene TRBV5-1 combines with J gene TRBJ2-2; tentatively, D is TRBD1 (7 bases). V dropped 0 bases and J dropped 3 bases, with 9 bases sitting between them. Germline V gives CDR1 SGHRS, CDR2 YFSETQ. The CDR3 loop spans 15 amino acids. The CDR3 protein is CASSLVRGDTGELFF. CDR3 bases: TGCGCCAGCAGCTTGGTCAGGGGGGACACCGGGGAGCTGTTTTTT.

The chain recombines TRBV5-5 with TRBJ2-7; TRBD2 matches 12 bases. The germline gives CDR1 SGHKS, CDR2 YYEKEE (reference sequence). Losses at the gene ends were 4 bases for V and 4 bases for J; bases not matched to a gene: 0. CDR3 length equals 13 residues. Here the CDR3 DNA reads TGTGCCAGCAGCGGGACTAGCGGGTACGAGCAGTACTTC. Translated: CASSGTSGYEQYF.

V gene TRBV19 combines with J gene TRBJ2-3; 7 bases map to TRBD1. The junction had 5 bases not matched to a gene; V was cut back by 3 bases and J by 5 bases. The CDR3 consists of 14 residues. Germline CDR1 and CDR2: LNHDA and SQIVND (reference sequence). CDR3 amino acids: CASSISTGKDTQYF. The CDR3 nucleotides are TGTGCCAGTAGTATCTCGACAGGGAAAGATACGCAGTATTTT.

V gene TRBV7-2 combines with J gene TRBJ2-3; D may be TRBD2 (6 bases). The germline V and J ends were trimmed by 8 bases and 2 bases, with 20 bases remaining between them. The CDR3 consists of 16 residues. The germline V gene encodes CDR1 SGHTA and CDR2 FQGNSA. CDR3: CASSRGEVPFTDTQYF. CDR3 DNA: TGTGCCAGCTCCAGAGGGGAGGTTCCCTTCACAGATACGCAGTATTTT.

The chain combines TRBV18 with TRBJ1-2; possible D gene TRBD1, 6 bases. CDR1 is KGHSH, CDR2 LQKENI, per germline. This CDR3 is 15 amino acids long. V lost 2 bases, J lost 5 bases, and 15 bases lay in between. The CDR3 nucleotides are TGTGCCAGCTCACCATCCGGCGGGGGGCAATATGGCTACACCTTC. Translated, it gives CASSPSGGGQYGYTF.

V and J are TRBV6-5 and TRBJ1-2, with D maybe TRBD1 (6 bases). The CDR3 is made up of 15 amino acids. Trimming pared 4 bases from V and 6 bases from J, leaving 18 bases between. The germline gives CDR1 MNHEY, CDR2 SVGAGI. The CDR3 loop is CASSSSGGRPNGYTF. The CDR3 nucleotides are TGTGCCAGCAGTTCCTCGGGGGGGCGACCGAATGGCTACACCTTC.

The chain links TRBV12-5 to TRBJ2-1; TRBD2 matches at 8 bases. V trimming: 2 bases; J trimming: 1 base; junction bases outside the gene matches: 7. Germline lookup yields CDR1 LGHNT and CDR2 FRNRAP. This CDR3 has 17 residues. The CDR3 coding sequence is TGTGCTAGTGGTTTGTACGAACTAGCGGCTTCCTACAATGAGCAGTTCTTC. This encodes CASGLYELAASYNEQFF.

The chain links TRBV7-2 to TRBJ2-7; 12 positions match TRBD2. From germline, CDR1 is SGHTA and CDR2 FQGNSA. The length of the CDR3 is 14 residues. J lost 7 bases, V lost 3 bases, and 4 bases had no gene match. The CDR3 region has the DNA TGTGCCAGCAGCTTGGGACTAGCGGGTTATGAGCAGTACTTC. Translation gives CASSLGLAGYEQYF.

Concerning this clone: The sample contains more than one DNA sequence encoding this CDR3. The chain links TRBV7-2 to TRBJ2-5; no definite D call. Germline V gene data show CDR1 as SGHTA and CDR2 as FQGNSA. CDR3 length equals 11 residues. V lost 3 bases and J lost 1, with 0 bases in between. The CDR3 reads CASSFQETQYF. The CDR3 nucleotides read TGTGCCAGCAGCTTCCAAGAGACCCAGTACTTC.

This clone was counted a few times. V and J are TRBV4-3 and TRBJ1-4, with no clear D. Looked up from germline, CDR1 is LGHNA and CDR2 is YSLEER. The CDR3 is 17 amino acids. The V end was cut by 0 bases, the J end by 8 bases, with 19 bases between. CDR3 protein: CASSQDSGPGSREKLFF. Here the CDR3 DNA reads TGCGCCAGCAGCCAAGATAGCGGCCCGGGCTCGAGGGAAAAACTGTTTTTT.

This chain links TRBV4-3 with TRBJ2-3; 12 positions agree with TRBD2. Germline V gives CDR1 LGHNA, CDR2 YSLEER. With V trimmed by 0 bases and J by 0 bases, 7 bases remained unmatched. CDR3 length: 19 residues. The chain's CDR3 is CASSQDSLAGGPSTDTQYF. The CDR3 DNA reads TGCGCCAGCAGCCAAGATTCACTAGCGGGAGGCCCGAGCACAGATACGCAGTATTTT.

This chain's CDR3 is CASSLQIAGGVHEQYF. CDR3 in DNA: TGTGCCAGCAGCTTGCAAATAGCGGGAGGGGTCCACGAGCAGTACTTC. The genes are TRBV7-2 and TRBJ2-7; 11 bases are shared with TRBD2. Germline V gives CDR1 SGHTA, CDR2 FQGNSA. The CDR3 has 16 residues. The junction had 9 bases not matched to a gene; V was cut back by 3 bases and J by 5 bases.

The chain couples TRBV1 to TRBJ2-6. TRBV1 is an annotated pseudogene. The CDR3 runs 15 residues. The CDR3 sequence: CTSSCVQSRANVLTF. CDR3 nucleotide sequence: TGCACCAGCAGCTGTGTGCAAAGTCGGGCCAACGTCCTGACTTTC.

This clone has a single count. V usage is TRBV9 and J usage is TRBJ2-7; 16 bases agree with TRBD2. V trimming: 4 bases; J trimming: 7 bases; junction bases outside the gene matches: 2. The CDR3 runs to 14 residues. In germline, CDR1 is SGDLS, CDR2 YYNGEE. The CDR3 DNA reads TGTGCCAGCAGCATGGGACTAGCGGGAGGGGAGCAGTACTTC. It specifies CASSMGLAGGEQYF.

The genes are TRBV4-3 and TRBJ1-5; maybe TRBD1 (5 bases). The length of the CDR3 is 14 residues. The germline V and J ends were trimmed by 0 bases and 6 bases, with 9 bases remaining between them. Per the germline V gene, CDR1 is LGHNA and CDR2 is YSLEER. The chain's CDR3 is CASSQDGTGQPQHF. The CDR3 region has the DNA TGCGCCAGCAGCCAAGACGGCACAGGTCAGCCCCAGCATTTT.

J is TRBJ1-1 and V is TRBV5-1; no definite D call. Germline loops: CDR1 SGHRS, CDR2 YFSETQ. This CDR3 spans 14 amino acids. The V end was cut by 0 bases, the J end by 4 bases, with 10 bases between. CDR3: CASSLDRAPTEAFF. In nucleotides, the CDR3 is TGCGCCAGCAGCTTGGACCGGGCTCCCACTGAAGCTTTCTTT.

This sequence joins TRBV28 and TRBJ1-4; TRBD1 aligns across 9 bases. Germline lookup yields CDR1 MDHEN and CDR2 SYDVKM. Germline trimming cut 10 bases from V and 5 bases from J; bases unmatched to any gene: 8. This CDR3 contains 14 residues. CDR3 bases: TGTGCCACGAATACGGACAGGGGAAATGAAAAACTGTTTTTT. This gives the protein CATNTDRGNEKLFF.

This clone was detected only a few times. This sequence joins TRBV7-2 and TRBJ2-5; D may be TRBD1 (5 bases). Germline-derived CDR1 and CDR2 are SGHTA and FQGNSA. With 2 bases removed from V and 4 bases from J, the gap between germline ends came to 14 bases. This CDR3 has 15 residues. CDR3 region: CASSLLTGSRETQYF. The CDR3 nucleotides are TGTGCCAGCAGCTTATTAACAGGATCGAGAGAGACCCAGTACTTC.

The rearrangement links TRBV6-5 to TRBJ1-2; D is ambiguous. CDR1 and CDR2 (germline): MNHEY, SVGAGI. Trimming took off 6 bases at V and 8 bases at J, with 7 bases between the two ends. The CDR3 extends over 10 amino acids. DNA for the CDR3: TGTGCCAGCAGAACGGAGGGCTACACCTTC. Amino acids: CASRTEGYTF.

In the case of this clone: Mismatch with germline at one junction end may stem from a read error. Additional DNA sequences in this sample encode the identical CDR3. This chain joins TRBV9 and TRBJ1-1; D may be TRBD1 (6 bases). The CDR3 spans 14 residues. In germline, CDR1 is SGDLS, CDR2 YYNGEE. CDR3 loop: CASSVVGANTEAFF. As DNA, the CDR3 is TGTGCCAGCAGCGTAGTGGGGGCTAACACTGAAGCCTTCTTT.

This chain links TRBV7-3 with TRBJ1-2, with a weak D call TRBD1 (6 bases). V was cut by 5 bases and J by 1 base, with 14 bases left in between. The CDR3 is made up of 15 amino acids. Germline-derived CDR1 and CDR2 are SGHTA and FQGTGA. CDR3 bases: TGTGCCAGCAGCCCCTCAGGGGTCAGTAACTATGGCTACACCTTC. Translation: CASSPSGVSNYGYTF.